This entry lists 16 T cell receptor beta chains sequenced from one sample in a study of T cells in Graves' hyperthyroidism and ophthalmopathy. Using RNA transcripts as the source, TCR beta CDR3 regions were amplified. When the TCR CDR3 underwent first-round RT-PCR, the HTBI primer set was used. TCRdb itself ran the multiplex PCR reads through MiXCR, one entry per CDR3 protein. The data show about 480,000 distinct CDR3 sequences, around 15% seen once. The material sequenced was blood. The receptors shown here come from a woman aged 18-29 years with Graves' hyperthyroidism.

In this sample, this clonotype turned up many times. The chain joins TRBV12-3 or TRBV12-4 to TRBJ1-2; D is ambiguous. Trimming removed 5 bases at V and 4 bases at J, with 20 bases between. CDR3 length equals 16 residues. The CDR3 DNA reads TGTGCCAGCAGTCCGACCCTACGGGATCAAATCTATGGCTACACCTTC. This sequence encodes CASSPTLRDQIYGYTF.

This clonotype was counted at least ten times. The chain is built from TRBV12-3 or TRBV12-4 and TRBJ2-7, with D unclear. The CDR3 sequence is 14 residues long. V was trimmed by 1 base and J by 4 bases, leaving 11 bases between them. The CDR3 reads CASSLGGMGYEQYV. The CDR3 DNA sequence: TGTGCCAGCAGTTTAGGGGGTATGGGTTACGAGCAGTACGTC.

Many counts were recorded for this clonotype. The DNA for the CDR3 is TGTGCCAGCAGAGGGACTAGCGGAACGGGGCAAGAGACCCAGTACTTC. Its translation: CASRGTSGTGQETQYF. The J gene is TRBJ2-5, the V gene TRBV3-1, with TRBD2 identical over 11 bases. This CDR3 is built from 16 residues. With 6 bases clipped from V and 2 bases from J, the junction kept 8 bases outside the gene matches. The germline CDR1 and CDR2 sequences are LGHDT and YNNKEL (reference sequence).

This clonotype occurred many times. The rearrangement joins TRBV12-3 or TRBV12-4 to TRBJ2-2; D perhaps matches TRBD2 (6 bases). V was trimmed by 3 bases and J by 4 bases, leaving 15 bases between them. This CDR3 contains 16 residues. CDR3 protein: CASSLGLGGGTGELFF. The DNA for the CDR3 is TGTGCCAGCAGTTTGGGGCTTGGGGGAGGCACCGGGGAGCTGTTTTTT.

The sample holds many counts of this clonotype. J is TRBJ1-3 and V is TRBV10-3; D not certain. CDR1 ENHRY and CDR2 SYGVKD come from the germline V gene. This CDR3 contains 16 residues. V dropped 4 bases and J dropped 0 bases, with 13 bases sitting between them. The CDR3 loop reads CAISAFGGLSGNTIYF. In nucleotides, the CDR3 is TGTGCCATCAGTGCGTTTGGCGGTCTCTCTGGAAACACCATATATTTT.

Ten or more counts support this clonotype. The CDR3 nucleotides read TGTGCCAGCACCAATACAGATACGCAGTATTTT. Translation gives CASTNTDTQYF. The rearrangement uses TRBV13 and TRBJ2-3; D gene unclear. CDR1 PRHDT and CDR2 FYEKMQ come from the germline V gene (reference sequence). V dropped 7 bases and J dropped 3 bases, with 5 bases sitting between them. This CDR3 is 11 amino acids long. Full variable domain (remainder filled in from reference TRBV13 and TRBJ2-3): AAGVIQSPRHLIKEKRETATLKCYPIPRHDTVYWYQQGPGQDPQFLISFYEKMQSDKGSIPDRFSAQQFSDYHSELNMSSLELGDSALYFCASTNTDTQYFGPGTRLTVL.

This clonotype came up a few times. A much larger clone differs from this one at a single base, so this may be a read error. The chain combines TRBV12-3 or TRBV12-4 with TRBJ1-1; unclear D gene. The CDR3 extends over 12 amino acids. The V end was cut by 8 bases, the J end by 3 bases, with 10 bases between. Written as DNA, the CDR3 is TGTGCCAGCTTGGTACTGGACACTGAAGCTTTCTTT. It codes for CASLVLDTEAFF.

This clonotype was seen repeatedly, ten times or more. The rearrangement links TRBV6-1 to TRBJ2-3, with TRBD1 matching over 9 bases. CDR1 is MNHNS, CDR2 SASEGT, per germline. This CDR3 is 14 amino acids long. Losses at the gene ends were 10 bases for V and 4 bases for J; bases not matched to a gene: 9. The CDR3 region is CATLSGQGADTQYF. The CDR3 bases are TGTGCCACTTTATCGGGACAGGGAGCAGATACGCAGTATTTT.

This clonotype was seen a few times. CDR3 protein: CASSLYTGGTEAFF. CDR3 DNA: TGCGCCAGCAGCTTGTATACAGGGGGCACTGAAGCTTTCTTT. This chain links TRBV5-1 with TRBJ1-1; 8 bases line up with TRBD1. V lost 1 base, J lost 4 bases, and 3 bases stayed unmatched. Germline-derived CDR1 and CDR2 are SGHRS and YFSETQ. The CDR3 spans 14 residues.

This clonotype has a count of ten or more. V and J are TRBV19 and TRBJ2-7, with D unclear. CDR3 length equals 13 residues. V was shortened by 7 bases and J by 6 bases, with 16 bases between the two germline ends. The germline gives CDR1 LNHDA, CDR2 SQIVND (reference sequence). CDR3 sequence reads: CASTPGSWGEQYF. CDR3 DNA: TGTGCCAGTACCCCCGGATCGTGGGGCGAGCAGTACTTC.

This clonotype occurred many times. This CDR3 reads CASTAMGNSNQPQHF. The CDR3 DNA sequence: TGTGCCAGCACCGCTATGGGGAATAGCAATCAGCCCCAGCATTTT. V and J are TRBV2 and TRBJ1-5; D gene unclear. CDR3 size: 15 residues. Trimming took 7 bases from V and 0 from J, leaving 13 bases between them. Germline V gene sequence: CDR1 SNHLY, CDR2 FYNNEI. Full variable domain (outside the CDR3, taken from reference TRBV2 and TRBJ1-5): EPEVTQTPSHQVTQMGQEVILRCVPISNHLYFYWYRQILGQKVEFLVSFYNNEISEKSEIFDDQFSVERPDGSNFTLKIRSTKLEDSAMYFCASTAMGNSNQPQHFGDGTRLSIL.

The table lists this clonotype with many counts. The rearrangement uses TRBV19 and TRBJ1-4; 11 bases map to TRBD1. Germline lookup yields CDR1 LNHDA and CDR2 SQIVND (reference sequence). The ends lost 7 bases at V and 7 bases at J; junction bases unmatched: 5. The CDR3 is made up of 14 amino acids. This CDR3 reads CASTWDRGAEKLFF. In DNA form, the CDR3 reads TGTGCCAGTACCTGGGACAGGGGGGCTGAAAAACTGTTTTTT.

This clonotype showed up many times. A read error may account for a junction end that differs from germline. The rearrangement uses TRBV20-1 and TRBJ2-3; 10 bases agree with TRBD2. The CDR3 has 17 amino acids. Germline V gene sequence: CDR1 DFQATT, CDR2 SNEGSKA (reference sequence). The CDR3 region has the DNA TGCAGGGCTACGGACGGGACTAGCGCCTCTAGCACAGATACGCAGTATTTT. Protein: CRATDGTSASSTDTQYF.

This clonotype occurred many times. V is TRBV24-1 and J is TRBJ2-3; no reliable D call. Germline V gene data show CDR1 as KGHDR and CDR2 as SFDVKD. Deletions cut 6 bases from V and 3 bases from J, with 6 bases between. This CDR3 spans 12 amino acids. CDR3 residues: CATSLGTDTQYF. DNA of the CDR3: TGTGCCACCAGTCTAGGGACAGATACGCAGTATTTT.

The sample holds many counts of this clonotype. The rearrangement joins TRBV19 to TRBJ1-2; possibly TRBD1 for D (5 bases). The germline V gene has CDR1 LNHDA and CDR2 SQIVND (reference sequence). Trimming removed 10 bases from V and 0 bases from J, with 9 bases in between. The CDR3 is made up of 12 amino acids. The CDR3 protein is CATRQPNYGYTF. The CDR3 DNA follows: TGTGCCACCCGACAGCCTAACTATGGCTACACCTTC.

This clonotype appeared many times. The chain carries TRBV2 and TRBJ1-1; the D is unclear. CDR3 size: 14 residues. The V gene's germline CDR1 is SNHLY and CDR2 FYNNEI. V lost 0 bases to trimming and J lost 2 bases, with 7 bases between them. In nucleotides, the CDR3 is TGTGCCAGCAGTGAAGCGGTTATTAACACTGAAGCTTTCTTT. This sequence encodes CASSEAVINTEAFF.